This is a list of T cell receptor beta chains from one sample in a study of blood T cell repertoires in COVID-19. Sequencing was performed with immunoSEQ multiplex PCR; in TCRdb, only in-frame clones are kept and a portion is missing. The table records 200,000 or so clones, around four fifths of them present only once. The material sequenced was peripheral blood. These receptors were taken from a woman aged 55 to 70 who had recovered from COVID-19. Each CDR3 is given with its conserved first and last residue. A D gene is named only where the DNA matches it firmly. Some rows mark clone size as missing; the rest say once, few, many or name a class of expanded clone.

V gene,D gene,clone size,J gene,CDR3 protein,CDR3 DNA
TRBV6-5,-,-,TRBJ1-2,CASDVRSSGYTF,TGTGCCAGCGACGTGCGGTCCTCTGGCTACACCTTC
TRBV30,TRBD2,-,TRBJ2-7,CAWSRSGVLYEQYF,TGTGCCTGGAGCCGCAGCGGGGTACTCTACGAGCAGTACTTC
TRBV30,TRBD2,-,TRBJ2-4,CAWSYGGLAENIQYF,TGTGCCTGGAGTTACGGCGGGCTAGCGGAAAACATTCAGTACTTC
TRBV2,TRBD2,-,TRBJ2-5,CASSESGLPQETQYF,TGTGCCAGCAGTGAATCGGGACTACCACAAGAGACCCAGTACTTC
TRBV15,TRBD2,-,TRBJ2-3,CATSIQTSGATYTQYF,TGTGCCACCAGCATTCAGACTAGCGGGGCCACTTATACGCAGTATTTT
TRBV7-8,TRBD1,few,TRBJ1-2,CASSPRTGGGYTF,TGTGCCAGCAGCCCGCGGACAGGGGGAGGCTACACCTTC
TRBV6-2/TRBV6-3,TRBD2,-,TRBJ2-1,CASSLLASSYNEQFF,TGTGCCAGCAGTCTACTAGCGTCCTCCTACAATGAGCAGTTCTTC
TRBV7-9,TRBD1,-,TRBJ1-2,CASSLWSGQGTGYTF,TGTGCCAGCAGCTTATGGTCCGGACAGGGGACCGGCTACACCTTC
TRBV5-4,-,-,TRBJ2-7,CASSFTGVSYEQYF,TGTGCCAGCAGCTTCACGGGGGTCTCCTACGAGCAGTACTTC
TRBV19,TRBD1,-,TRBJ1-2,CASNLQGINYGYTF,TGTGCCAGTAACCTACAGGGGATTAACTATGGCTACACCTTC
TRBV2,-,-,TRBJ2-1,CASSDGSLRNEQFF,TGTGCCAGCAGTGATGGTAGCCTAAGGAATGAGCAGTTCTTC
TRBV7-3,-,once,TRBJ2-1,CASSLEIQREQFF,TGTGCCAGCAGCTTAGAAATCCAGCGCGAGCAGTTCTTC
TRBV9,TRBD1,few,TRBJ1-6,CASSVGGDRAFNSPLHF,TGTGCCAGCAGCGTAGGAGGGGACAGGGCCTTCAATTCACCCCTCCACTTT
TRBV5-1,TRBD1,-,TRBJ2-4,CASSQQPGQGIHIQYF,TGCGCCAGCAGCCAACAACCGGGACAGGGCATACACATTCAGTACTTC
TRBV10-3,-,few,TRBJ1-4,CAISGALNEKLFF,TGTGCCATCAGTGGGGCCCTTAATGAAAAACTGTTTTTT
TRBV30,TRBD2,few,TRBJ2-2,CAWRSSGKVTGELFF,TGTGCCTGGAGATCTAGCGGGAAGGTCACCGGGGAGCTGTTTTTT
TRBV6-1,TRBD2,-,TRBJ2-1,CASSEAIFNGAGGNNEQFF,TGTGCCAGCAGTGAAGCAATCTTCAATGGCGCGGGGGGAAACAATGAGCAGTTCTTC
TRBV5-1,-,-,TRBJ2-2,CASSTTINTGELFF,TGCGCCAGCAGCACGACTATCAACACCGGGGAGCTGTTTTTT
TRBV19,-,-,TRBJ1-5,CASSIDQGPPDQPQHF,TGTGCCAGTAGTATAGATCAGGGGCCCCCGGATCAGCCCCAGCATTTT
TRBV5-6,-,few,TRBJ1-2,CASSLGQGRRNYGYTF,TGTGCCAGCAGCTTGGGGCAGGGGCGTCGTAACTATGGCTACACCTTC
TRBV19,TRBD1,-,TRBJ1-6,CASSTGQGAISPLHF,TGTGCCAGTAGTACCGGACAGGGGGCCATTTCACCCCTCCACTTT
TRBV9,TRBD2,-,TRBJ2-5,CASSLAGAQETQYF,TGTGCCAGCAGTTTAGCGGGGGCCCAAGAGACCCAGTACTTC
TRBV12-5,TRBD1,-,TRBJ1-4,CASGRDRENEKLFF,TGTGCTAGTGGACGGGACAGGGAAAATGAAAAACTGTTTTTT
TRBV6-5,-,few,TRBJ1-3,CASSYPGTWQPIYF,TGTGCCAGCAGTTACCCCGGGACTTGGCAACCCATATATTTT
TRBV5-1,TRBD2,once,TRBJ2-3,CASSLLAGGTTDTQYF,TGCGCCAGCAGCCTACTAGCGGGGGGGACCACAGATACGCAGTATTTT
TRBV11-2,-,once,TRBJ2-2,CASSLDWRNTGELFF,TGTGCCAGCAGCTTAGATTGGAGGAACACCGGGGAGCTGTTTTTT
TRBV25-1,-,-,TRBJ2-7,CASSPSDRLSYEQYF,TGTGCCAGCAGCCCCTCTGACAGGTTATCCTACGAGCAGTACTTC
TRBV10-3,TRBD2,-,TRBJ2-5,CAISEGTSGGHQETQYF,TGTGCCATCAGTGAGGGCACTAGCGGGGGGCACCAAGAGACCCAGTACTTC
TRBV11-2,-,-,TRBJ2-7,CASSLPRVDSPPEQYF,TGTGCCAGCAGCTTACCGCGGGTAGATTCCCCCCCCGAGCAGTACTTC
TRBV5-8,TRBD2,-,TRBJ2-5,CASSPRTSGAFFQETQYF,TGTGCCAGCAGCCCTAGGACTAGCGGTGCCTTCTTCCAAGAGACCCAGTACTTC